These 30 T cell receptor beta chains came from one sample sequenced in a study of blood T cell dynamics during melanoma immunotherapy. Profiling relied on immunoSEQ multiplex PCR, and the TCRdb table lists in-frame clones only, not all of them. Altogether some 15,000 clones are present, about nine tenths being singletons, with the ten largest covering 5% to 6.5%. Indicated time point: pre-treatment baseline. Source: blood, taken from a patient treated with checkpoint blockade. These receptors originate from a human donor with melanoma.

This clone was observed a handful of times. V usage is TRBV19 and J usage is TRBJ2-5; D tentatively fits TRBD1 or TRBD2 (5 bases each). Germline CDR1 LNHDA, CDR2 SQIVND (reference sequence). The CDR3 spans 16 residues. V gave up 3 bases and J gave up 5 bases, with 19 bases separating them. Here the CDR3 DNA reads TGTGCCAGTAGTATTCGGGGCGAGACAGTAGGCGAGACCCAGTACTTC. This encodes CASSIRGETVGETQYF.

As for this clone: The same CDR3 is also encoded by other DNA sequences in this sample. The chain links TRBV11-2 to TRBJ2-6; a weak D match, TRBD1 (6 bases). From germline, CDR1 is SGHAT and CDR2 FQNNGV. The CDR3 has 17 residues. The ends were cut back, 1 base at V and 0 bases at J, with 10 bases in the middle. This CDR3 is CASSLAGHRSGANVLTF. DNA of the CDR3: TGTGCCAGCAGCTTAGCGGGACATCGCTCTGGGGCCAACGTCCTGACTTTC.

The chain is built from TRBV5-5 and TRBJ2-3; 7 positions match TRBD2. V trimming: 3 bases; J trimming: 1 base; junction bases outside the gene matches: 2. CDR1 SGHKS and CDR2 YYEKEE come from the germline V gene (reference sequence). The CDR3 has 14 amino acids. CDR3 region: CASSSSGGTDTQYF. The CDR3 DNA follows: TGTGCCAGCAGCTCTAGCGGAGGCACAGATACGCAGTATTTT.

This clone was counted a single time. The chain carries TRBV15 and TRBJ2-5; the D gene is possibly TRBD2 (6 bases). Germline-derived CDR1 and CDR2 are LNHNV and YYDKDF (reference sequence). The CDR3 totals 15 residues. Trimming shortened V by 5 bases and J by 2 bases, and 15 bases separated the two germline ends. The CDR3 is CATSPWAGLQETQYF. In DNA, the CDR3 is TGTGCCACCAGCCCTTGGGCGGGGTTGCAAGAGACCCAGTACTTC. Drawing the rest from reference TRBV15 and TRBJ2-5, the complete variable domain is DAMVIQNPRYQVTQFGKPVTLSCSQTLNHNVMYWYQQKSSQAPKLLFHYYDKDFNNEADTPDNFQSRRPNTSFCFLDIRSPGLGDTAMYLCATSPWAGLQETQYFGPGTRLLVL.

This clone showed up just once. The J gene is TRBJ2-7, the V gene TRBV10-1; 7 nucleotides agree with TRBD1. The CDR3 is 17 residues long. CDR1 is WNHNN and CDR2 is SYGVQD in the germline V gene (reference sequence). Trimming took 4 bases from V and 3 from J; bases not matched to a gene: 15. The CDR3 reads CASSGRVGQERNYEQYV. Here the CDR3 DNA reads TGCGCCAGCAGTGGTAGGGTCGGACAGGAGAGAAACTACGAGCAGTACGTC.

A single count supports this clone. CDR3 amino acids: CASTPDRYQETQYF. As DNA, the CDR3 is TGTGCCAGCACCCCGGACAGGTACCAAGAGACCCAGTACTTC. The V gene is TRBV2, the J gene TRBJ2-5; TRBD1 aligns across 7 bases. The CDR3 consists of 14 residues. The ends lost 7 bases at V and 0 bases at J; junction bases unmatched: 5. Germline V gives CDR1 SNHLY, CDR2 FYNNEI.

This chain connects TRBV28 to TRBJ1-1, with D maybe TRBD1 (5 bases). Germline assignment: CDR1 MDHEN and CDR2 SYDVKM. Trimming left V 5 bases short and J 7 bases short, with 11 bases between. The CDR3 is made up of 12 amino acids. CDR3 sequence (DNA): TGTGCCAGCAGTGCCCAGGGTATTGAAGCTTTCTTT. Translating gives CASSAQGIEAFF.

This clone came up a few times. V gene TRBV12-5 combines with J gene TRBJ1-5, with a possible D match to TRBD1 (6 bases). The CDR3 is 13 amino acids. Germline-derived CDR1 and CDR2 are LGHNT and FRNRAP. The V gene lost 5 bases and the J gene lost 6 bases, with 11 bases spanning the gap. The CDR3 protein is CASGEQGVQPQHF. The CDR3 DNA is TGTGCTAGTGGTGAACAGGGAGTTCAGCCCCAGCATTTT.

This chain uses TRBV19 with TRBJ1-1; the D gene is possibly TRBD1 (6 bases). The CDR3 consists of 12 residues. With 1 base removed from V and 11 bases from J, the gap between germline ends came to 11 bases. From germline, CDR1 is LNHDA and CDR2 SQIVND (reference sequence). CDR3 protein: CASSIGGARAFF. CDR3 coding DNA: TGTGCCAGTAGTATAGGGGGGGCACGGGCTTTCTTT.

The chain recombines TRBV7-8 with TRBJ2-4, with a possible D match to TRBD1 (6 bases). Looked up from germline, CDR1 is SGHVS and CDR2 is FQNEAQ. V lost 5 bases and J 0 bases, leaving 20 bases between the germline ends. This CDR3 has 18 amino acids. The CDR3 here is CASSRDGQRQKAKNIQYF. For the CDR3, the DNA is TGTGCCAGCAGCCGTGACGGACAGAGGCAAAAAGCCAAAAACATTCAGTACTTC.

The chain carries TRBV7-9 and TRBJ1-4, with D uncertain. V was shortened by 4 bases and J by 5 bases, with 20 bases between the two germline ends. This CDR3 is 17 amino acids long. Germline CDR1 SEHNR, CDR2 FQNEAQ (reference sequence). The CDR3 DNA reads TGTGCCAGCAGCTCATCCCGGAGCACGGGGAAAAATGAAAAACTGTTTTTT. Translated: CASSSSRSTGKNEKLFF.

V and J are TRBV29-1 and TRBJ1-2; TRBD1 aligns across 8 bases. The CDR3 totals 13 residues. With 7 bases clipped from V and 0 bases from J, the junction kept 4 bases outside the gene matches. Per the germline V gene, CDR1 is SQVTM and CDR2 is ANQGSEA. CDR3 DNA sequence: TGCAGCGATACAGGGGGAGCTAACTATGGCTACACCTTC. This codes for CSDTGGANYGYTF.

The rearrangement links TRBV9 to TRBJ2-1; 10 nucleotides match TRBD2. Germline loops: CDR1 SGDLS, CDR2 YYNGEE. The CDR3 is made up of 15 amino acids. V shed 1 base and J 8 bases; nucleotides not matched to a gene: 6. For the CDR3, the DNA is TGTGCCAGCAGCGTAAGCGGGGGGGCTGGCTATGAGCAGTTCTTC. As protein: CASSVSGGAGYEQFF. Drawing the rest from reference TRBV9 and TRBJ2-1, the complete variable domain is DSGVTQTPKHLITATGQRVTLRCSPRSGDLSVYWYQQSLDQGLQFLIQYYNGEERAKGNILERFSAQQFPDLHSELNLSSLELGDSALYFCASSVSGGAGYEQFFGPGTRLTVL.

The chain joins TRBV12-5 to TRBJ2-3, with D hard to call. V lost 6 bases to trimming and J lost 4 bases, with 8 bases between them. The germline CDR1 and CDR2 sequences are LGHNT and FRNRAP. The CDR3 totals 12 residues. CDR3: CASGAEADTQYF. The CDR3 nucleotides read TGTGCTAGTGGCGCTGAGGCAGATACGCAGTATTTT.

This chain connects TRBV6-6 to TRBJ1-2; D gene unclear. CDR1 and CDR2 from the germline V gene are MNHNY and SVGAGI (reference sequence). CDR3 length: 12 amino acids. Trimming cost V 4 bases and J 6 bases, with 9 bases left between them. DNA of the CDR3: TGTGCCAGCAGTTTGGGAAGGGATGGCTACACCTTC. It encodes CASSLGRDGYTF.

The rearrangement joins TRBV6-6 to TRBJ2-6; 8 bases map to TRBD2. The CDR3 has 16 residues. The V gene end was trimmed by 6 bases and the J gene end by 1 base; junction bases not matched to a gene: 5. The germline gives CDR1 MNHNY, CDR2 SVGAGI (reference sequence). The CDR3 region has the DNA TGTGCCAGCAGAGTAGCGGGGAGGTCTGGGGCCAACGTCCTGACTTTC. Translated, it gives CASRVAGRSGANVLTF.

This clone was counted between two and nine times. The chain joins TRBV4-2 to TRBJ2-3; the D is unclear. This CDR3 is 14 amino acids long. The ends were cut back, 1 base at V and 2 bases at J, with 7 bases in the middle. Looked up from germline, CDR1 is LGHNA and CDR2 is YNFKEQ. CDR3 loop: CASSQGDLTDTQYF. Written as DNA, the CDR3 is TGTGCCAGCAGCCAAGGTGATCTCACAGATACGCAGTATTTT.

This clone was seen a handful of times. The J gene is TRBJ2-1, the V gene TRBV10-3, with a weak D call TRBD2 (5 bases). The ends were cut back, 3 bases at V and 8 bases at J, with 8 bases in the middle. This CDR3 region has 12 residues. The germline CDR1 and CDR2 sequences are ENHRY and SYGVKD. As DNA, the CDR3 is TGTGCCATCAGTGATTGGGGAGATGAGCAGTTCTTC. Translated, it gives CAISDWGDEQFF.

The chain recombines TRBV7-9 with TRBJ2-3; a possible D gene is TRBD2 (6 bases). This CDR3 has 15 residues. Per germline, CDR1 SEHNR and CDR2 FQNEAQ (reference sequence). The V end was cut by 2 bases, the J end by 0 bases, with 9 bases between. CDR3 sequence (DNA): TGTGCCAGCAGCTTATTCGGGACTAGCACAGATACGCAGTATTTT. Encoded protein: CASSLFGTSTDTQYF.

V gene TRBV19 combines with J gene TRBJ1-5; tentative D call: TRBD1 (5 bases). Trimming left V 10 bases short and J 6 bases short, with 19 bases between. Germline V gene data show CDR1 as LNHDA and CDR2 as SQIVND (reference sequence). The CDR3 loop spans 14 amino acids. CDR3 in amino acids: CATQIGQGSQPQHF. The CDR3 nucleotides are TGTGCCACCCAGATCGGCCAGGGCAGTCAGCCCCAGCATTTT.

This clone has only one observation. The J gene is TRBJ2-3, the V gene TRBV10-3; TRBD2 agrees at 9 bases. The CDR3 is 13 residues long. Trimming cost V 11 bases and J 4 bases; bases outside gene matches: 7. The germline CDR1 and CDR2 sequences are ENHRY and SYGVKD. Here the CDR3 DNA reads TGTGCCTCCAGCGGGGGGCACGCAGATACGCAGTATTTT. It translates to CASSGGHADTQYF.

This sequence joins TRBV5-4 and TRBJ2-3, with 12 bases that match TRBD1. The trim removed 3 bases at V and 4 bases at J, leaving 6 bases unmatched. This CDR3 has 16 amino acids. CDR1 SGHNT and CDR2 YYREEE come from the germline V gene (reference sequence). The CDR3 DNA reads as TGTGCCAGCAGCTCGGGACAGGGGGCAGGTCCAGATACGCAGTATTTT. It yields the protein CASSSGQGAGPDTQYF.

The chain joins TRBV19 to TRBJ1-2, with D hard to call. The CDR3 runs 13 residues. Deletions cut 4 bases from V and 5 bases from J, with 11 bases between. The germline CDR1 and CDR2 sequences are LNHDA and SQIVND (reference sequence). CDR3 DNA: TGTGCCAGTAGTAGAGACGGTTTGTATGGCTACACCTTC. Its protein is CASSRDGLYGYTF.

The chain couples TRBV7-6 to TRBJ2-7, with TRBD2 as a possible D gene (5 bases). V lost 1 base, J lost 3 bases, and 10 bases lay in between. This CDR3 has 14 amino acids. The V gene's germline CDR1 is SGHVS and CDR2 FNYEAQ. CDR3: CASSLDEGGYEQYF. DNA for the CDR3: TGTGCCAGCAGCTTAGATGAGGGCGGCTACGAGCAGTACTTC.

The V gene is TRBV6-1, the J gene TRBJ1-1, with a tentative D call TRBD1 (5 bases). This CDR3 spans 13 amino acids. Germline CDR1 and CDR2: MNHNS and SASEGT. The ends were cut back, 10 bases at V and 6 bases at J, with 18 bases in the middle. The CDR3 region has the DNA TGTGCCACCGCAGGGCGAAGCTTTTCTGAAGCTTTCTTT. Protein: CATAGRSFSEAFF.

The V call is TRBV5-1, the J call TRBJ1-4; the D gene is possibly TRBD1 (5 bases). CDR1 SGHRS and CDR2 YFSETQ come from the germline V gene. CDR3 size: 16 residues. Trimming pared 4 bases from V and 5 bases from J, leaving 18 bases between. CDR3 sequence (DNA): TGCGCCAGCAGCGATACGGGGCCGGTCGTAAATGAAAAACTGTTTTTT. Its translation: CASSDTGPVVNEKLFF.

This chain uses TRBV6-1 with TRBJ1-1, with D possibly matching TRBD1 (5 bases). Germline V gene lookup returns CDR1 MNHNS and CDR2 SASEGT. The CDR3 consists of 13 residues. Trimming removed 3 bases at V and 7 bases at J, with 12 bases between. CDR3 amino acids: CASSDVRGYEAFF. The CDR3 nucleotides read TGTGCCAGCAGTGATGTTAGGGGCTATGAAGCTTTCTTT.

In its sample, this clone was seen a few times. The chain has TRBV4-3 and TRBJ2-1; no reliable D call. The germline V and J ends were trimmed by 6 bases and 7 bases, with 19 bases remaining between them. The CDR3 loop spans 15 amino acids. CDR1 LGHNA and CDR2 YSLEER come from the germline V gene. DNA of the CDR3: TGCGCCAGCAGAATTTCCTCCCAGACGAAGAATGAGCAGTTCTTC. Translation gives CASRISSQTKNEQFF.

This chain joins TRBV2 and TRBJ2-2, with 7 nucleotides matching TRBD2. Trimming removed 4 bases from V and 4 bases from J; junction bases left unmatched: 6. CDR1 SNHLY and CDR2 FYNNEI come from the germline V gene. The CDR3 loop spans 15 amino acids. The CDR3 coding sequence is TGTGCCAGCAGTGGAGGGGCGGGGGTCACCGGGGAGCTGTTTTTT. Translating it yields CASSGGAGVTGELFF.

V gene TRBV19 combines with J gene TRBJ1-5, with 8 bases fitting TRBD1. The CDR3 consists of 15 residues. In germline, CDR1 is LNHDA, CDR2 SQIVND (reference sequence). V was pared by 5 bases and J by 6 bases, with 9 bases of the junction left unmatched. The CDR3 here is CASSAAGGGSQPQHF. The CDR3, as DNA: TGTGCCAGTAGTGCCGCAGGGGGCGGTTCTCAGCCCCAGCATTTT.